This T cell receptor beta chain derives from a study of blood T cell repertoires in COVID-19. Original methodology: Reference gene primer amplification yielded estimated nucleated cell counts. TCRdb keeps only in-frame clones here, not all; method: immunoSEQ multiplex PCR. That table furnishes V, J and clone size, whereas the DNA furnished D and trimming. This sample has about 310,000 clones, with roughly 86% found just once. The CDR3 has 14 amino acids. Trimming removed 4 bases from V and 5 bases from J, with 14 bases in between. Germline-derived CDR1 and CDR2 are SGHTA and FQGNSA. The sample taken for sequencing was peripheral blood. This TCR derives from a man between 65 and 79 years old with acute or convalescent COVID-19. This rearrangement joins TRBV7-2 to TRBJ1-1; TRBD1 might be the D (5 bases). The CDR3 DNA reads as TGTGCCAGCAGCTGGGGGAGGTCGAAGACTGAAGCTTTCTTT. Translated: CASSWGRSKTEAFF. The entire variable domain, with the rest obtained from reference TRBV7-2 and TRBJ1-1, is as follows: GAGVSQSPSNKVTEKGKDVELRCDPISGHTALYWYRQSLGQGLEFLIYFQGNSAPDKSGLPSDRFSAERTGGSVSTLTIQRTQQEDSAVYLCASSWGRSKTEAFFGQGTRLTVV.